This note documents a single T cell receptor beta chain sequence. Its antigen is not identified. The germline gives CDR1 SGDLS, CDR2 YYNGEE. The length of the CDR3 is 17 residues. J was trimmed by 7 bases and V by 3 bases; bases with no gene match: 10. The data stem from a study of T cell responses to AZD1222 COVID-19 vaccine. Study outcomes and limitations: Compared with day 0, the breadth and depth of the Spike-specific TCR repertoire rose significantly after two doses of AZD1222.

TCRdb's table, derived via immunoSEQ multiplex PCR, lists solely in-frame clones and lacks some. The sample carries 55,000 to 70,000 clones, approximately 91% recorded once. The TCR sequence derives from an adult in good health. The chain has TRBV9 and TRBJ2-2; 12 bases match TRBD2. Material: peripheral blood, obtained on day 0 of AZD1222 vaccination. CDR3 amino acids: CASSEASGRAGDGELFF. CDR3 coding DNA: TGTGCCAGCAGCGAGGCTAGCGGGAGGGCCGGTGACGGGGAGCTGTTTTTT.